The 10 T cell receptor beta chains in this list originate from one sample, sequenced in a study of spatial heterogeneity in lung cancer. Notes on the study in general: Tracking of tumor mutation counts was seen in expanded intratumoral alpha and beta TCR counts.

Time point indicated: sample taken at primary tumor resection. In TCRdb, the 5' RACE reads were re-called with MiXCR into one record per CDR3 protein. The data contain around 4,000 distinct CDR3 sequences, roughly 8% of them singletons. Antigens of these TCRs are unknown. The sequencing here drew on lung tumor tissue, taken at surgery. The receptors originated from a male donor with early-stage non-small cell lung cancer.

This clonotype was recorded many times. V is TRBV29-1 and J is TRBJ2-5, with unresolved D. Germline CDR1 reads SQVTM; CDR2 reads ANQGSEA. The germline V and J ends were trimmed by 6 bases and 5 bases, with 13 bases remaining between them. The CDR3 runs 12 residues. CDR3 coding DNA: TGCAGCGTGTCCTCCCCGACCGAGACCCAGTACTTC. Translating it yields CSVSSPTETQYF.

This clonotype was picked up many times. The chain couples TRBV28 to TRBJ2-7; 9 bases align to TRBD1. With 6 bases clipped from V and 3 bases from J, the junction kept 6 bases outside the gene matches. The CDR3 consists of 14 residues. Germline loops: CDR1 MDHEN, CDR2 SYDVKM. As DNA, the CDR3 is TGTGCCAGCAGCATAACAGGGGGCGGCTACGAGCAGTACTTC. Translating gives CASSITGGGYEQYF. The entire variable domain, with the rest obtained from reference TRBV28 and TRBJ2-7, is as follows: DVKVTQSSRYLVKRTGEKVFLECVQDMDHENMFWYRQDPGLGLRLIYFSYDVKMKEKGDIPEGYSVSREKKERFSLILESASTNQTSMYLCASSITGGGYEQYFGPGTRLTVT.

Relative to its sample, this clonotype is medium-sized. The gene calls are TRBV4-3 and TRBJ1-1; D might be TRBD1 (6 bases). The CDR3 runs 14 residues. Germline lookup yields CDR1 LGHNA and CDR2 YSLEER. V lost 3 bases, J lost 8 bases, and 16 bases lay in between. CDR3 region: CASSQGGGGVEAFF. The CDR3 DNA reads TGCGCCAGCAGCCAGGGAGGGGGGGGAGTAGAAGCTTTCTTT.

By share of the sample, this clonotype is medium-sized. The chain is built from TRBV5-1 and TRBJ2-5, with TRBD2 matching over 11 bases. Germline V gives CDR1 SGHRS, CDR2 YFSETQ. There are 15 residues in the CDR3. The V and J ends lost 3 bases and 3 bases, in that order; junction bases with no gene match: 4. CDR3 DNA sequence: TGCGCCAGCAGCTCCATACTAGCGGGAGAAGAGACCCAGTACTTC. Its translation is CASSSILAGEETQYF.

By proportion, this clonotype is medium-sized. V and J are TRBV7-2 and TRBJ2-7, with D possibly TRBD2 on 6 matching bases. Germline-derived CDR1 and CDR2 are SGHTA and FQGNSA. The CDR3 has 14 amino acids. Trimming took off 2 bases at V and 6 bases at J, with 14 bases between the two ends. The CDR3 protein is CASSLIASVAEQYF. The CDR3 DNA reads TGTGCCAGCAGCTTAATTGCTAGCGTGGCCGAGCAGTACTTC.

Relative to its sample, this clonotype is medium-sized. The chain carries TRBV6-1 and TRBJ2-7, with D unclear. The CDR3 runs to 13 residues. With 2 bases removed from V and 7 bases from J, the gap between germline ends came to 12 bases. Germline V gene sequence: CDR1 MNHNS, CDR2 SASEGT. In DNA, the CDR3 is TGTGCCAGCAGTGAAAATCCATTCAGAGAGCAGTACTTC. Protein sequence: CASSENPFREQYF.

At least ten counts were recorded for this clonotype. The rearrangement joins TRBV3-1 to TRBJ2-7; D is uncertain. Germline values: CDR1 LGHDT, CDR2 YNNKEL (reference sequence). Between the trimmed V and J ends, which lost 0 bases and 2 bases, there was a span of 8 bases. The CDR3 has 14 amino acids. The CDR3 coding sequence is TGTGCCAGCAGCCAAGAAGGCGGCGCCTACGAGCAGTACTTC. It encodes CASSQEGGAYEQYF.

In its sample, this clonotype is medium-sized (0.01 to 0.1%). The chain has TRBV5-1 and TRBJ2-6, with 10 bases lining up with TRBD1. Germline trimming cut 3 bases from V and 3 bases from J; bases unmatched to any gene: 9. Germline CDR1 reads SGHRS; CDR2 reads YFSETQ. This CDR3 has 18 amino acids. The CDR3 DNA reads TGCGCCAGCAGCTCAGGGGACAGGGGTCTCGTTGGGGCCAACGTCCTGACTTTC. This translates into CASSSGDRGLVGANVLTF.

Within the sample, this clonotype is medium-sized. V usage is TRBV12-3 or TRBV12-4 and J usage is TRBJ1-2, with TRBD1 matching over 8 bases. The CDR3 is 13 residues long. The trim removed 2 bases at V and 4 bases at J, leaving 0 bases unmatched. CDR3 region: CASSLTGGYGYTF. The CDR3 DNA reads TGTGCCAGCAGTTTAACAGGGGGCTATGGCTACACCTTC.

This clonotype is labeled as medium-sized. The chain recombines TRBV7-9 with TRBJ2-1; D may be TRBD1 (7 bases). Between the trimmed V and J ends, which lost 1 base and 0 bases, there was a span of 19 bases. The CDR3 contains 19 residues. Germline values: CDR1 SEHNR, CDR2 FQNEAQ (reference sequence). This CDR3 is CASSLVRGRDRSSYNEQFF. CDR3 nucleotide sequence: TGTGCCAGCAGCTTAGTACGGGGGCGGGACAGAAGCTCCTACAATGAGCAGTTCTTC.